The sequence of this TCR beta chain was determined in a study of cytomegalovirus exposure and HLA in healthy donors. Whole-study findings and limits: HLA alleles were associated with some 17,000 TCR beta sequences in a later analysis at 0.05 false discovery rate. A later analysis linked a missense DCLRE1C variant to TCR beta V- and J-gene trimming. Later analysis reportedly placed an Asian-associated ancestry cluster below the approximately 650-donor mean in N-insertions.

Unrecorded immune exposures were likely, despite nominal health at sampling. Germline V gene sequence: CDR1 SGHTA, CDR2 FQGNSA. The CDR3 sequence is 16 residues long. J lost 5 bases, V lost 5 bases, and 9 bases had no gene match. The PCR had 60 Vbeta and 13 Jbeta primers. Sequencing was performed with immunoSEQ multiplex PCR; in TCRdb, only in-frame clones are kept and a portion is missing. The table lists about 110,000 clones, 75% of them singletons. In regard to this clone: Its antigen is not known.

Input material: PBMCs. This clonotype was obtained from a male donor in good health and CMV-seropositive. The chain carries TRBV7-2 and TRBJ1-4, with 9 bases matching TRBD1. CDR3 in amino acids: CASSLYPGTGNEKLFF. CDR3 nucleotide sequence: TGTGCCAGCAGCCTCTACCCCGGGACAGGGAATGAAAAACTGTTTTTT.